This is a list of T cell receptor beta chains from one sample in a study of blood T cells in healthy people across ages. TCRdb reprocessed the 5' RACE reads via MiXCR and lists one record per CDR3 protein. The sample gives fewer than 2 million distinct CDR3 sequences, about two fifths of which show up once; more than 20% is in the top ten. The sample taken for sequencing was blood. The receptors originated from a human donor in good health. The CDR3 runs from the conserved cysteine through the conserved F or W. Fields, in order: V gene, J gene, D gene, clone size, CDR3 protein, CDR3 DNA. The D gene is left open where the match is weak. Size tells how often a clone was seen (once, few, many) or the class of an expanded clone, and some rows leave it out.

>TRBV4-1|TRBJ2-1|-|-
CASSPDSLSYEQFF
TGCGCCAGCAGCCCTGACAGCCTTTCCTACGAGCAGTTCTTC
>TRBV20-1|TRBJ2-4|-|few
CSAIPGGPRNIQYF
TGCAGTGCTATCCCAGGGGGGCCGCGAAACATTCAGTACTTC
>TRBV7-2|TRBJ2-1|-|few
CASSLVDRGGYNEQFF
TGTGCCAGCAGCTTAGTTGATAGAGGGGGGTACAATGAGCAGTTCTTC
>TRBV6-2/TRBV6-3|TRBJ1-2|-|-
CASTLRWGGGGCTF
TGTGCCAGCACCCTACGTTGGGGAGGAGGTGGCTGCACCTTC
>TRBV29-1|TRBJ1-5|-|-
CSLKETSGHF
TGCAGCCTTAAGGAGACCTCCGGGCATTTT
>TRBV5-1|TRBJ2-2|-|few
CASSWGTAGELFF
TGCGCCAGCAGCTGGGGGACCGCCGGGGAGCTGTTTTTT
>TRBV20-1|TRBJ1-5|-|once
CSARPGEGQPQHF
TGCAGTGCCAGACCGGGGGAAGGCCAGCCCCAGCATTTT
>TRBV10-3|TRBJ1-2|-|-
CAFSGGWQGANYGYTF
TGTGCCTTCAGTGGGGGGTGGCAGGGAGCTAACTATGGCTACACCTTC
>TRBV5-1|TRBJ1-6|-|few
CASSGRDGDNSPLHF
TGCGCCAGCAGCGGCCGGGACGGGGATAATTCACCCCTCCACTTT
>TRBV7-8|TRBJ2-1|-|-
CASSLDEGEQFF
TGTGCCAGCAGCTTAGATGAGGGAGAGCAGTTCTTC
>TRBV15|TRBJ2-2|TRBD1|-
CATGQGGGTGEPFF
TGTGCCACGGGACAGGGGGGTGGCACCGGGGAGCCGTTTTTT
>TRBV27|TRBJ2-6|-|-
CASRSWASGANVLTF
TGTGCCAGCAGATCCTGGGCATCTGGGGCCAACGTCCTGACTTTC
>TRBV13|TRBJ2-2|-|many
CASSLAGSGELFF
TGTGCCAGCAGCTTAGCAGGTTCCGGGGAGCTGTTTTTT
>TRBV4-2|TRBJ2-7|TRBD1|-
CASSPSWDSSSYEQYF
TGTGCCAGCAGCCCCAGCTGGGACAGCAGCTCCTACGAGCAGTACTTC
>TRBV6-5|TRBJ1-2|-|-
CASSYLQGPYGYTF
TGTGCCAGCAGTTACTTGCAGGGTCCCTATGGCTACACCTTC
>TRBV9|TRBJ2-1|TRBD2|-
CASRPGLAGNHEQFF
TGTGCCAGCAGACCGGGACTAGCGGGGAACCATGAGCAGTTCTTC
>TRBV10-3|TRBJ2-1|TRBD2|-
CAIRSRLAGGYLPVLNEQFF
TGTGCCATCAGATCACGACTAGCGGGGGGGTACCTACCGGTATTGAATGAGCAGTTCTTC
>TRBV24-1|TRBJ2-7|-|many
CATSGGSSYEQYF
TGTGCCACCAGCGGAGGATCCTCCTACGAGCAGTACTTC
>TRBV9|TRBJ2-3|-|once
CASSPRRDLRDTQYF
TGTGCCAGCAGCCCCCGAAGGGACCTCCGGGATACGCAGTATTTT
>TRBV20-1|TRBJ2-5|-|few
CSARVGAQLQYF
TGCAGTGCTAGAGTGGGAGCACAGTTGCAGTACTTC
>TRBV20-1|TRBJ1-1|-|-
CSTRKGGGTEAFF
TGCAGTACCAGAAAAGGTGGGGGCACTGAAGCTTTCTTT
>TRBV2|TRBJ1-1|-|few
CASRDSRNTEAFF
TGTGCCAGCAGGGACAGTAGGAACACTGAAGCTTTCTTT
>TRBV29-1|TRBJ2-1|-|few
CSVGSGIGFEQFF
TGCAGCGTTGGCTCTGGGATCGGTTTTGAGCAGTTCTTC
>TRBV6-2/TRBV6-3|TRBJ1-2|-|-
CASKFGGPYGYTF
TGTGCCAGCAAATTCGGGGGCCCATATGGCTACACCTTC
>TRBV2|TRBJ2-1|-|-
CASTGRGEQFF
TGTGCCAGCACGGGGAGAGGGGAGCAGTTCTTC
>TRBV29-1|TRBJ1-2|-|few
CSEGRGYGYTF
TGCAGCGAGGGGCGGGGGTATGGCTACACCTTC
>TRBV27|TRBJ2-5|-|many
CASSSREPYQETQYF
TGTGCCAGCAGTTCCAGAGAACCCTACCAAGAGACCCAGTACTTC
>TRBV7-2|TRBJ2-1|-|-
CASSLSPTRNEQFF
TGTGCCAGCAGCCTAAGTCCTACGCGCAATGAGCAGTTCTTC
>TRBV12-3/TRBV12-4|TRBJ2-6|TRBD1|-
CASSLNTGGPNVLTF
TGTGCCAGCAGTTTAAACACAGGGGGCCCCAACGTCCTGACTTTC
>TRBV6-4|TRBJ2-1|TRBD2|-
CASSDGVAGIHEQFF
TGTGCCAGCAGTGACGGGGTAGCGGGGATCCATGAGCAGTTCTTC
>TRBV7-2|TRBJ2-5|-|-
CASSFQAGSQETQYF
TGTGCCAGCAGCTTCCAGGCGGGGTCACAAGAGACCCAGTACTTC